These T cell receptor beta chains were read from a single sample in a study of OX40 agonist ivuxolimab in advanced cancers. Sequencing used immunoSEQ multiplex PCR; TCRdb keeps in-frame clones, though not all of them. Among about 45,000 clones listed, roughly 84% were seen once. The input for sequencing was CD4+ or CD8+ T cells sorted from blood, taken in a trial of the OX40 agonist ivuxolimab. These receptors originate from an adult with an advanced solid tumor such as melanoma, head and neck, liver or kidney cancer. Each CDR3 is given with its conserved first and last residue. The D gene is left open where the match is weak. Clone size is given for some rows only: seen once, a few or many times, or a class if the clone is expanded.

D gene,J gene,clone size,CDR3 length,V gene,CDR3 DNA,CDR3 protein
-,TRBJ1-1,-,15,TRBV21-1,TGTGCCAGCAGCCTCCGGGACAGGGCTAACACTGAAGCTTTCTTT,CASSLRDRANTEAFF
TRBD1,TRBJ1-1,-,14,TRBV27,TGTGCCAGCAGCCACAGGGGGGGACACACTGAAGCTTTCTTT,CASSHRGGHTEAFF
-,TRBJ2-1,-,12,TRBV11-3,TGTGCCAGCGGATTAGATTTCAATGAGCAGTTCTTC,CASGLDFNEQFF
TRBD1,TRBJ1-2,once,12,TRBV28,TGTGCCAGCCGTTACAGGGGGCGCGGCTACACCTTC,CASRYRGRGYTF
TRBD1,TRBJ2-2,-,16,TRBV6-5,TGTGCCAGCAGTTTATCGGACAGGGTCAACACCGGGGAGCTGTTTTTT,CASSLSDRVNTGELFF
-,TRBJ1-1,-,12,TRBV5-6,TGTGCCAGCAGCTTTACAACGTCTGAAGCTTTCTTT,CASSFTTSEAFF
-,TRBJ2-1,few,13,TRBV9,TGTGCCAGCAGCGTGGCCTCGAAGAATGAGCAGTTCTTC,CASSVASKNEQFF
TRBD1,TRBJ1-2,-,14,TRBV27,TGTGCCAGCAGTTTATCAGGGCCGACAGGGGGCTACACCTTC,CASSLSGPTGGYTF
-,TRBJ2-1,-,13,TRBV30,TGTGCCTGGAGCCCACAGGGTTGGGGTGAGCAGTTCTTC,CAWSPQGWGEQFF
-,TRBJ2-7,once,16,TRBV5-1,TGCGCCAGCAGCTTGGGTTTCGTGGGAGCCGACTGGAAGCAGTACTTC,CASSLGFVGADWKQYF
-,TRBJ1-1,-,11,TRBV5-6,TGTGCCAGCAGCTTGGCCGGTGAAGCTTTCTTT,CASSLAGEAFF
TRBD1,TRBJ2-5,once,20,TRBV9,TGTGCCAGCAGCGACCCGTCCGGGGTCCACAGGGGGCTCGATCAAGAGACCCAGTACTTC,CASSDPSGVHRGLDQETQYF
-,TRBJ1-1,-,10,TRBV2,TGTGCCAGCCGCGGGGTTGAAGCTTTCTTT,CASRGVEAFF
TRBD2,TRBJ2-7,-,14,TRBV6-5,TGTGCCAGCAGTTATAGGGGTAGCGGGTACGAGCAGTACTTC,CASSYRGSGYEQYF
TRBD1,TRBJ2-7,-,13,TRBV19,TGTGCCAGTAGTATGGGACAGGTCTACGAGCAGTACTTC,CASSMGQVYEQYF
-,TRBJ2-3,-,14,TRBV7-6,TGTGCCAGCAGCTTAGTGGGACCCCGGGATACGCAGTATTTT,CASSLVGPRDTQYF
-,TRBJ1-1,-,16,TRBV11-2,TGTGCCAGCAGCTTAGTCTTGGGTCTCGTGAACACTGAAGCTTTCTTT,CASSLVLGLVNTEAFF